The 2 T cell receptor beta chains presented below share a single source sample, sequenced in a study of response to subunit inactivated influenza vaccine. TCRdb used MiXCR to reprocess the RT-PCR reads, holding one entry per CDR3 protein. The data show 500,000 to 700,000 distinct CDR3 sequences, roughly a quarter seen once. Separately, the same data were catalogued under a study of T cells expressing NK-cell markers. That paper notes: For TCR beta, cDNA was produced by 5'RACE template switching with UMIs.

The sample in question was CD4+ T cells sorted from PBMCs, obtained 12 days after vaccination. The origin of the receptors is a man aged 45-65 years who received an inactivated influenza vaccine.

V and J are TRBV15 and TRBJ2-5; 7 bases align to TRBD2. Trimming cost V 3 bases and J 2 bases; bases outside gene matches: 12. CDR3 size: 17 residues. From germline, CDR1 is LNHNV and CDR2 YYDKDF (reference sequence). In DNA, the CDR3 is TGTGCCACCAGCAGGGGAGGGGTCCGGGGTGGGCAAGAGACCCAGTACTTC. It is translated as CATSRGGVRGGQETQYF.

The chain is built from TRBV12-3 or TRBV12-4 and TRBJ2-2, with 11 nucleotides matching TRBD2. V was clipped by 5 bases and J by 1 base; unmatched bases: 9. This CDR3 region has 18 residues. CDR3 sequence (DNA): TGTGCCAGCAGTCCCCGAGGTAGCGGGAGGGTGAACACCGGGGAGCTGTTTTTT. Translated: CASSPRGSGRVNTGELFF.